This T cell receptor (beta chain) derives from a study of Graves' ophthalmopathy and Graves' hyperthyroidism. People with hyperthyroidism were aged 18 to 65 and newly diagnosed, under 2 months' duration. Other autoimmune diseases, uncontrolled infections, pregnancy or lactation led to the exclusion of patients. CDR3 regions of TCR beta were amplified from RNA transcripts. RT-PCR was first run with HTBI primers, then multiplex PCR in a second round. MiXCR was run by TCRdb on the multiplex PCR reads, yielding one entry per CDR3 protein. The sample contains 900,000 to 1,200,000 distinct CDR3 sequences, less than 45% of which appear only once. This clonotype was recorded at least ten times. This CDR3 contains 16 residues. Trimming shortened V by 5 bases and J by 4 bases, and 15 bases separated the two germline ends. The germline V gene encodes CDR1 SGHTA and CDR2 FQGNSA.

This receptor was identified in an adult man with Graves' hyperthyroidism. Sequencing was carried out using peripheral blood or thyroid tissue (not recorded which). The chain joins TRBV7-2 to TRBJ2-6; D is perhaps TRBD1 (5 bases). The CDR3, as DNA: TGTGCCAGCAGCCCGTTAGGGGCCTCAGGGGCCAACGTCCTGACTTTC. Protein: CASSPLGASGANVLTF.